These T cell receptor beta chains were read from a single sample in a study of T cell responses to AZD1222 COVID-19 vaccine. Some clones are missing from TCRdb's copy, which holds only in-frame ones; the method was immunoSEQ multiplex PCR. The table shows 110,000 to 150,000 clones, with 93% occurring only once. Source: peripheral blood, taken on day 0 of AZD1222 vaccination. All receptors derive from an adult in good health. CDR3s include the opening cysteine and the closing phenylalanine or tryptophan. The D gene is left open where the match is weak. Only some rows state a clone size, as once, few, many or a class for expanded clones.

d_call,cdr3_length,j_call,v_call,clone_size,cdr3_aa,cdr3_nt
TRBD1,14,TRBJ1-1,TRBV12-5,-,CASGLNRGGTEAFF,TGTGCTAGTGGTTTGAACAGGGGCGGGACTGAAGCTTTCTTT
TRBD2,15,TRBJ2-3,TRBV19,-,CASSNTAGVTDTQYF,TGTGCCAGTAGTAACACAGCGGGAGTAACAGATACGCAGTATTTT
-,12,TRBJ1-2,TRBV30,-,CAWSVGTGSNTF,-
-,14,TRBJ1-2,TRBV6-1,-,CASSETNSNYGYTF,TGTGCCAGCAGTGAAACGAACAGTAACTATGGCTACACCTTC
-,15,TRBJ2-3,TRBV6-1,-,CASSEARDSTDTQYF,TGTGCCAGCAGTGAAGCAAGAGACAGCACAGATACGCAGTATTTT
-,14,TRBJ2-7,TRBV7-2,-,CASSPSGSSYEQYF,TGTGCCAGCAGCCCCTCGGGCAGCTCCTACGAGCAGTACTTC
-,12,TRBJ2-7,TRBV6-2/TRBV6-3,-,CASSHFRSEQYF,TGTGCCAGCAGTCATTTCCGCTCCGAGCAGTACTTC
-,13,TRBJ2-1,TRBV12-3/TRBV12-4,-,CASSFLRSGEQFF,TGTGCCAGCAGTTTCCTTAGGAGCGGTGAGCAGTTCTTC
-,13,TRBJ2-1,TRBV9,once,CASSVGLDNEQFF,TGTGCCAGCAGCGTAGGGTTGGATAATGAGCAGTTCTTC
-,13,TRBJ2-7,TRBV2,-,CASQRRGGYEQYF,TGTGCCAGCCAAAGGAGAGGGGGATACGAGCAGTACTTC
-,13,TRBJ2-7,TRBV6-5,-,CASRDDRSGEQYF,TGTGCCAGCAGGGACGACAGATCCGGCGAGCAGTACTTC
TRBD2,15,TRBJ2-1,TRBV2,-,CASILLAGGPNEQFF,TGTGCCAGCATTTTGCTAGCGGGAGGGCCAAATGAGCAGTTCTTC
-,14,TRBJ1-1,TRBV6-5,-,CASSRGDGYTEAFF,TGTGCCAGCAGTAGAGGGGACGGATACACTGAAGCTTTCTTT
TRBD1,16,TRBJ1-2,TRBV9,-,CASSVGVVGTAYGYTF,TGTGCCAGCAGCGTAGGAGTAGTCGGGACAGCTTATGGCTACACCTTC
-,11,TRBJ2-3,TRBV6-5,once,CATNALDTQYF,TGTGCCACAAACGCTCTAGATACGCAGTATTTT
TRBD1,15,TRBJ1-5,TRBV19,-,CASRRGTGENQPQHF,TGTGCCAGTAGGCGCGGGACAGGGGAAAATCAGCCCCAGCATTTT
-,14,TRBJ2-2,TRBV10-1,-,CASSEGYDAGELFF,TGCGCCAGCAGTGAAGGGTATGACGCCGGGGAGCTGTTTTTT
-,14,TRBJ2-3,TRBV2,-,CASSLGGDTDTQYF,TGTGCCAGCAGTTTAGGCGGAGACACAGATACGCAGTATTTT
TRBD1,15,TRBJ2-7,TRBV5-1,-,CASSLEQGVFYEQYF,TGCGCCAGCAGCTTGGAACAGGGGGTCTTCTACGAGCAGTACTTC
TRBD2,19,TRBJ2-1,TRBV12-5,-,CASGPIRLAGRSSYNEQFF,TGTGCTAGTGGACCTATTAGACTAGCGGGACGGAGCTCCTACAATGAGCAGTTCTTC
TRBD1,14,TRBJ2-5,TRBV3-1/TRBV3-2,once,CASSQGTGGETQYF,TGTGCCAGCAGCCAAGGGACAGGGGGGGAGACCCAGTACTTC
-,12,TRBJ2-7,TRBV25-1,-,CASRGQGYEQYF,TGTGCCAGCAGAGGCCAGGGCTACGAGCAGTACTTC
TRBD1,14,TRBJ2-7,TRBV5-1,-,CASSRQGVTYEQYF,TGCGCCAGCAGTCGACAGGGGGTAACCTACGAGCAGTACTTC
TRBD2,17,TRBJ2-1,TRBV3-1/TRBV3-2,-,CASSQDPWEGPYNEQFF,TGTGCCAGCAGCCAAGATCCATGGGAGGGCCCCTACAATGAGCAGTTCTTC
-,18,TRBJ2-5,TRBV7-9,-,CASSPLGTESIQEETQYF,TGTGCCAGCAGCCCACTAGGCACAGAGAGCATACAAGAAGAGACCCAGTACTTC
TRBD2,17,TRBJ2-5,TRBV5-6,-,CASSEGLAGVDRETQYF,TGTGCCAGCAGCGAGGGACTAGCGGGAGTAGATAGAGAGACCCAGTACTTC
TRBD1,14,TRBJ1-1,TRBV9,-,CASSGTGAGAEAFF,TGTGCCAGCAGCGGGACAGGGGCTGGCGCTGAAGCTTTCTTT
-,12,TRBJ2-7,TRBV30,-,CAWSLQGHEQYF,TGTGCCTGGAGTTTACAGGGCCACGAGCAGTACTTC
-,14,TRBJ2-5,TRBV10-3,-,CAISESIEAETQYF,TGTGCCATCAGTGAGTCGATAGAGGCGGAGACCCAGTACTTC
TRBD1,16,TRBJ2-5,TRBV6-5,-,CASSYFGTGVKETQYF,TGTGCCAGCAGTTACTTCGGGACAGGGGTGAAAGAGACCCAGTACTTC
TRBD1,16,TRBJ1-6,TRBV5-4,-,CASSLSGQPDNSPLHF,TGTGCCAGCAGCCTATCGGGACAGCCAGATAATTCACCCCTCCACTTT
-,16,TRBJ1-3,TRBV7-8,-,CASSLVQGSSGNTIYF,TGTGCCAGCAGCTTAGTTCAGGGGAGCTCTGGAAACACCATATATTTT
TRBD2,16,TRBJ2-3,TRBV3-1/TRBV3-2,-,CASSQVSSGSTDTQYF,TGTGCCAGCAGCCAAGTCTCTAGCGGGAGTACAGATACGCAGTATTTT
-,15,TRBJ1-5,TRBV18,-,CASSPRAGSNQPQHF,TGTGCCAGCTCACCACGGGCAGGGAGCAATCAGCCCCAGCATTTT
-,15,TRBJ2-1,TRBV5-1,few,CASSLDPSVNNEQFF,TGCGCCAGCAGCTTGGATCCTAGCGTAAACAATGAGCAGTTCTTC
TRBD1,14,TRBJ2-2,TRBV11-3,-,CASNRDRGDGELFF,TGTGCCAGCAACAGGGACAGGGGAGACGGGGAGCTGTTTTTT
TRBD2,16,TRBJ2-3,TRBV5-4,-,CASSRGGSGRADTQYF,TGTGCCAGCAGCCGGGGTGGTAGCGGGAGAGCAGATACGCAGTATTTT
TRBD1,12,TRBJ1-6,TRBV2,few,CASNRGTSPLHF,TGTGCCAGCAACAGGGGCACTTCACCCCTCCACTTT
TRBD1,15,TRBJ2-1,TRBV4-1,-,CASSPLTGQYNEQFF,TGCGCCAGCAGCCCTTTGACAGGGCAATACAATGAGCAGTTCTTC
-,15,TRBJ1-3,TRBV18,-,CASSPDSTSGNTIYF,TGTGCCAGCTCACCCGACAGCACCTCTGGAAACACCATATATTTT
-,15,TRBJ1-3,TRBV7-9,-,CASSLEGLSGNTIYF,TGTGCCAGCAGCTTAGAGGGACTCTCTGGAAACACCATATATTTT
-,18,TRBJ2-3,TRBV24-1,-,CATSDPNLSPPFVDTQYF,TGTGCCACCAGTGACCCCAATCTAAGCCCACCTTTTGTAGATACGCAGTATTTT
-,13,TRBJ1-2,TRBV6-6,-,CASSYEGTYGYTF,TGTGCCAGCAGTTACGAGGGAACATATGGCTACACCTTC
TRBD2,16,TRBJ2-2,TRBV19,-,CASSIRTSGRTGELFF,TGTGCCAGTAGTATTAGAACTAGCGGGAGGACCGGGGAGCTGTTTTTT
TRBD1,14,TRBJ2-7,TRBV28,-,CASSLDRGLSEQYF,TGTGCCAGCAGTTTGGACAGGGGGCTATCCGAGCAGTACTTC